This T cell receptor beta chain was obtained from a study of identical twins. At least ten counts were recorded for this clonotype. TCRdb ran MiXCR on the 5' RACE reads and lists one entry per CDR3 protein. The sample has 570,000 or so distinct CDR3 sequences, 9.5% to 10% seen once; the top ten hold around 3.2%. Another study also made use of these data, one on yellow fever vaccine responses in identical twins.

The sequenced sample consisted of PBMCs. The receptor was isolated from a woman under 30 in good health.

CDR3 DNA: TGTGCCAGCAGCTCCCCCGCCGGGACTAGCGGGGGATACAACAATGAGCAGTTCTTC. Translated, it gives CASSSPAGTSGGYNNEQFF. The J gene is TRBJ2-1, the V gene TRBV11-1; 14 bases map to TRBD2. The J segment lost 5 bases and the V segment lost 4 bases, leaving 13 bases of the junction unmatched. There are 19 residues in the CDR3. Germline-derived CDR1 and CDR2 are SGHAT and FQDESV (reference sequence). The whole variable domain, filled in from reference TRBV11-1 and TRBJ2-1, reads EAEVAQSPRYKITEKSQAVAFWCDPISGHATLYWYRQILGQGPELLVQFQDESVVDDSQLPKDRFSAERLKGVDSTLKIQPAELGDSAMYLCASSSPAGTSGGYNNEQFFGPGTRLTVL.